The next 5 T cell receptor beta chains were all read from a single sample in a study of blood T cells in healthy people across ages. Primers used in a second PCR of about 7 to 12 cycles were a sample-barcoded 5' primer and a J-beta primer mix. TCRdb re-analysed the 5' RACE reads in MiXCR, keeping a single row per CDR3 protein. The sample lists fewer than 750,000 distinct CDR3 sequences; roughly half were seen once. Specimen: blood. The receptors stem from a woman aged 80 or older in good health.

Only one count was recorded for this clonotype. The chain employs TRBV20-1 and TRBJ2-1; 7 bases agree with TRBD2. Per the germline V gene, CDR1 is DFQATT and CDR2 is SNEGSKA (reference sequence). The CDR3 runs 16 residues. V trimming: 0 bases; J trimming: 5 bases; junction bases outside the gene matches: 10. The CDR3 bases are TGCAGTGCTAGAGACCCTAGCGGAGTCTTCCACAATGAGCAGTTCTTC. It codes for CSARDPSGVFHNEQFF.

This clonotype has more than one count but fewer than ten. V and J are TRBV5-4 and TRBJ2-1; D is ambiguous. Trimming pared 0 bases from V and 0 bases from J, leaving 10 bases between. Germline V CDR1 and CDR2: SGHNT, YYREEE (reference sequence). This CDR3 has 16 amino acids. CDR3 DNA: TGTGCCAGCAGCTTGGAGGCTTCCAGCTCCTACAATGAGCAGTTCTTC. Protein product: CASSLEASSSYNEQFF.

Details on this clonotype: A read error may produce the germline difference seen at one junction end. The DNA of the CDR3 is TGTGCCAGCAGCGGAATAGCCTACGGCACAGAGACGCAGTATTTT. The encoded protein is CASSGIAYGTETQYF. The chain is built from TRBV28 and TRBJ2-3; D unclear. In germline, CDR1 is MDHEN, CDR2 SYDVKM. This CDR3 is built from 15 residues. Using reference TRBV28 and TRBJ2-3 for the parts outside the CDR3, the full variable domain is DVKVTQSSRYLVKRTGEKVFLECVQDMDHENMFWYRQDPGLGLRLIYFSYDVKMKEKGDIPEGYSVSREKKERFSLILESASTNQTSMYLCASSGIAYGTETQYFGPGTRLTVL.

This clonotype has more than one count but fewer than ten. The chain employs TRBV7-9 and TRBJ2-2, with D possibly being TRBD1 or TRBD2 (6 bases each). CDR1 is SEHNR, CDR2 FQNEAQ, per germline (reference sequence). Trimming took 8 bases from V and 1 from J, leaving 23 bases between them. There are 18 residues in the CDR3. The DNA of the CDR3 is TGTGCCAGCGGGGAGTACTCTGGGGGGCGCCTGAACACCGGGGAGCTGTTTTTT. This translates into CASGEYSGGRLNTGELFF.

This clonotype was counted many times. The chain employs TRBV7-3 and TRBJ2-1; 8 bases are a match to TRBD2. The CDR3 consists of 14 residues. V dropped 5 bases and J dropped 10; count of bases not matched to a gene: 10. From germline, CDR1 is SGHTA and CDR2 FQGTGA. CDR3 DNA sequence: TGTGCCAGCAGCCCGGAAGGACTAGCAAGAGAGCAGTTCTTC. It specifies CASSPEGLAREQFF.